The present T cell receptor (beta chain) was sequenced within a study of blood T cell repertoires in COVID-19. CDR3 length: 16 residues. V was pared by 4 bases and J by 1 base, with 14 bases between. Looked up from germline, CDR1 is SGHDT and CDR2 is YYEEEE. Measured with immunoSEQ multiplex PCR; TCRdb has only the in-frame clones, and not every one. The sample has about 180,000 clones, around 85% seen once. The sequence derives from a man older than 75 with COVID-19, enrolled during active disease. The rearrangement links TRBV5-6 to TRBJ2-2, with D unresolved. Sequencing was done on a sample of peripheral blood. CDR3 sequence reads: CASSPRKPVNTGELFF. The CDR3 DNA follows: TGTGCCAGCAGCCCGCGAAAACCTGTGAACACCGGGGAGCTGTTTTTT.